The 14 T cell receptor beta chains below come from one sample, sequenced in a study of T cells in Graves' hyperthyroidism and ophthalmopathy. Regions amplified from RNA transcripts were the TCR beta CDR3 regions. HTBI primers were employed in a first-round RT-PCR of the TCR CDR3. TCRdb re-analysed the multiplex PCR reads in MiXCR, keeping a single row per CDR3 protein. The sample records 250,000 to 300,000 distinct CDR3 sequences, around 15% being singletons. The sequenced sample consisted of blood. Every receptor here comes from a woman between 50 and 59 years old with Graves' hyperthyroidism that later progressed to Graves' ophthalmopathy.

This clonotype has a count of ten or more. The CDR3 here is CSGIGTGVSYEQYF. CDR3 DNA sequence: TGCAGCGGAATAGGGACAGGGGTTTCCTACGAGCAGTACTTC. V gene TRBV29-1 combines with J gene TRBJ2-7, with TRBD1 identical over 10 bases. This CDR3 is built from 14 residues. Germline V lookup: CDR1 SQVTM, CDR2 ANQGSEA. The junction had 7 bases not matched to a gene; V was cut back by 7 bases and J by 1 base.

The genes are TRBV2 and TRBJ1-1; D gene unclear. With 6 bases removed from V and 8 bases from J, the gap between germline ends came to 4 bases. The germline V gene has CDR1 SNHLY and CDR2 FYNNEI. The CDR3 extends over 9 amino acids. CDR3 protein: CASRGEAFF. CDR3 DNA sequence: TGTGCCAGCAGGGGGGAAGCTTTCTTT.

The sample holds many counts of this clonotype. The V call is TRBV28, the J call TRBJ2-5; 12 nucleotides match TRBD2. V gave up 10 bases and J gave up 3 bases; unmatched junction bases: 9. Germline V gene data show CDR1 as MDHEN and CDR2 as SYDVKM. The CDR3 has 15 amino acids. The CDR3 is CATHPLAGGEETQYF. CDR3 bases: TGTGCCACCCACCCTCTAGCGGGAGGGGAAGAGACCCAGTACTTC.

The J gene is TRBJ1-2, the V gene TRBV14; TRBD1 might be the D (5 bases). CDR1 is SGHDN and CDR2 is FVKESK in the germline V gene. Trimming stripped 1 base from V and 8 bases from J, with 11 bases between. This CDR3 spans 13 amino acids. CDR3 sequence: CASSQVGTRGYTF. In nucleotides, the CDR3 is TGTGCCAGCAGCCAAGTCGGGACTCGGGGCTACACCTTC.

The V call is TRBV19, the J call TRBJ1-2, with D maybe TRBD1 (5 bases). The V end lost 6 bases, the J end lost 0 bases, and 11 bases lay between the germline ends. The CDR3 runs 14 residues. Germline CDR1 LNHDA, CDR2 SQIVND (reference sequence). CDR3 bases: TGTGCCAGTAGCGAAAGACAGTCTAACTATGGCTACACCTTC. It specifies CASSERQSNYGYTF.

This clonotype was counted many times. The gene calls are TRBV12-5 and TRBJ2-1; D unclear. CDR3 length equals 19 residues. Between the trimmed V and J ends, which lost 0 bases and 3 bases, there was a span of 21 bases. Looked up from germline, CDR1 is LGHNT and CDR2 is FRNRAP. The DNA of the CDR3 is TGTGCTAGTGGTTTGGTATGGTCCGTCGTACCGTACCACTACAATGAGCAGTTCTTC. It yields the protein CASGLVWSVVPYHYNEQFF.

This clonotype was recorded many times. The rearrangement joins TRBV2 to TRBJ1-6; a weak D match, TRBD1 (6 bases). Trimming removed 6 bases at V and 7 bases at J, with 16 bases between. The length of the CDR3 is 15 residues. Germline CDR1 and CDR2: SNHLY and FYNNEI. As DNA, the CDR3 is TGTGCCAGCAGAGTACAGGGAGGGGAAAATTCACCCCTCCACTTT. As protein: CASRVQGGENSPLHF.

In this sample, this clonotype turned up many times. The chain has TRBV14 and TRBJ2-3, with D hard to call. The CDR3 spans 14 residues. Germline V lookup: CDR1 SGHDN, CDR2 FVKESK. Trimming removed 2 bases from V and 5 bases from J, with 11 bases in between. CDR3 nucleotide sequence: TGTGCCAGCAGCCAAAACACAAACAGAGATACGCAGTATTTT. It translates to CASSQNTNRDTQYF.

With regard to this clonotype: A much more abundant neighbour one base away suggests this may be a read error. The gene calls are TRBV18 and TRBJ2-3; D is ambiguous. The CDR3 is 13 residues long. CDR1 and CDR2 (germline): KGHSH, LQKENI. CDR3 in DNA: TGTGCCGGCTCATCGGACCGGACAGATACGCAGTATTTT. It translates to CAGSSDRTDTQYF.

This clonotype was detected a few times. The J gene is TRBJ1-3, the V gene TRBV10-3; 9 bases match TRBD1. Looked up from germline, CDR1 is ENHRY and CDR2 is SYGVKD. CDR3 size: 16 residues. V lost 3 bases, J lost 4 bases, and 7 bases stayed unmatched. The CDR3 loop reads CAISDPGTGQGNTIYF. The CDR3 DNA reads TGTGCCATCAGTGACCCCGGGACAGGGCAGGGAAACACCATATATTTT.

This clonotype was detected only a few times. The chain uses TRBV27 and TRBJ2-6; D is unclear. Germline loops: CDR1 MNHEY, CDR2 SMNVEV (reference sequence). This CDR3 comprises 15 residues. The V end lost 7 bases, the J end lost 1 base, and 11 bases lay between the germline ends. In DNA, the CDR3 is TGTGCCAGCACTCCTACCAAATCTGGGGCCAACGTCCTGACTTTC. Protein product: CASTPTKSGANVLTF.

The chain carries TRBV4-1 and TRBJ2-1, with TRBD2 identical over 8 bases. V dropped 1 base and J dropped 3; count of bases not matched to a gene: 5. Looked up from germline, CDR1 is MGHRA and CDR2 is YSYEKL. The length of the CDR3 is 16 residues. The CDR3 DNA is TGCGCCAGCAGCCAAGGGAGAGCGGGGGACTACAATGAGCAGTTCTTC. Amino acids: CASSQGRAGDYNEQFF.

This clonotype was counted many times. The chain links TRBV20-1 to TRBJ1-5, with 7 bases that match TRBD1. V lost 3 bases, J lost 8 bases, and 7 bases stayed unmatched. The germline V gene encodes CDR1 DFQATT and CDR2 SNEGSKA (reference sequence). This CDR3 has 13 residues. Written as DNA, the CDR3 is TGCAGTGCTAGGCACGACAGGGTTGAGCCCCAGCATTTT. This translates into CSARHDRVEPQHF.

The chain combines TRBV28 with TRBJ2-3; 9 nucleotides line up with TRBD2. CDR3 size: 18 residues. Germline-derived CDR1 and CDR2 are MDHEN and SYDVKM. Trimming cost V 1 base and J 6 bases; bases outside gene matches: 14. The CDR3 DNA is TGTGCCAGCAGTTTATCTATTCTTGCGGGAGGGCCCGGGGATACGCAGTATTTT. It translates to CASSLSILAGGPGDTQYF.